Presented here are 12 T cell receptor beta chains from one specimen sequenced in a study of T cells after somatic rescue of genetic block. TCRdb's table, derived via immunoSEQ multiplex PCR, lists solely in-frame clones and lacks some. The sample has 9,000 to 10,000 clones, around 70% seen once. Sequenced material: peripheral blood mononuclear cells (PBMCs). These TCRs come from a boy aged 5 to 17.

The chain combines TRBV5-1 with TRBJ2-1; TRBD2 matches at 8 bases. The CDR3 consists of 16 residues. V lost 0 bases to trimming and J lost 3 bases; unmatched junction nucleotides: 5. The V gene's germline CDR1 is SGHRS and CDR2 YFSETQ. CDR3: CASSLAAGGYYNEQFF. The CDR3 DNA sequence: TGCGCCAGCAGCTTGGCCGCGGGGGGATACTACAATGAGCAGTTCTTC.

The chain employs TRBV6-4 and TRBJ2-1, with a possible D match to TRBD2 (6 bases). The germline V and J ends were trimmed by 0 bases and 4 bases, with 13 bases remaining between them. Germline V gives CDR1 MRHNA, CDR2 SNTAGT. The CDR3 totals 16 residues. The CDR3 spells CASSDSGGTSYNEQFF. CDR3 DNA sequence: TGTGCCAGCAGTGACTCCGGGGGAACCTCGTACAATGAGCAGTTCTTC.

V and J are TRBV18 and TRBJ2-1, with D maybe TRBD2 (6 bases). Germline V gene sequence: CDR1 KGHSH, CDR2 LQKENI. V gave up 6 bases and J gave up 10 bases, with 25 bases separating them. The CDR3 is made up of 16 amino acids. CDR3 bases: TGTGCCAGCTCGCCCCGACTAGTCCAGGGAACTCTCGAGCAGTTCTTC. This codes for CASSPRLVQGTLEQFF.

V is TRBV11-2 and J is TRBJ2-2; 7 bases align to TRBD2. Germline V gene lookup returns CDR1 SGHAT and CDR2 FQNNGV. V lost 8 bases, J lost 6 bases, and 9 bases stayed unmatched. CDR3 length: 14 amino acids. The CDR3 loop is CASCAGTTSGELFF. For the CDR3, the DNA is TGTGCCAGCTGCGCCGGGACTACTTCCGGGGAGCTGTTTTTT.

The table lists this clone with a count of one. The chain is built from TRBV27 and TRBJ2-6; the D is unclear. The CDR3 is made up of 13 amino acids. V lost 6 bases and J lost 0, with 3 bases in between. The germline gives CDR1 MNHEY, CDR2 SMNVEV (reference sequence). In DNA, the CDR3 is TGTGCCAGCAGGCCCTCTGGGGCCAACGTCCTGACTTTC. It encodes CASRPSGANVLTF.

V gene TRBV27 combines with J gene TRBJ2-1; D tentatively reads TRBD1 or TRBD2 (5 bases each). This CDR3 is built from 15 residues. Germline V gene sequence: CDR1 MNHEY, CDR2 SMNVEV (reference sequence). Trimming took 3 bases from V and 7 from J, leaving 16 bases between them. The chain's CDR3 is CASSFQGPLWNEQFF. The CDR3 nucleotides read TGTGCCAGCAGTTTCCAGGGACCCTTATGGAATGAGCAGTTCTTC.

The chain is built from TRBV6-6 and TRBJ2-7; D gene uncertain. V shed 5 bases and J shed 3 bases, with 5 bases lying between them. This CDR3 contains 11 residues. Germline V gene data show CDR1 as MNHNY and CDR2 as SVGAGI (reference sequence). The CDR3 loop reads CASSLGYEQYF. The CDR3 nucleotides are TGTGCCAGCAGTCTAGGCTACGAGCAGTACTTC.

The chain uses TRBV7-9 and TRBJ1-4; perhaps TRBD1 as D (5 bases). V was shortened by 5 bases and J by 5 bases, with 12 bases between the two germline ends. CDR1 is SEHNR and CDR2 is FQNEAQ in the germline V gene (reference sequence). This CDR3 has 14 amino acids. The CDR3 sequence is CASSAGTVNEKLFF. CDR3 nucleotide sequence: TGTGCCAGCAGCGCGGGGACGGTGAATGAAAAACTGTTTTTT. The complete variable domain, with remaining parts taken from reference TRBV7-9 and TRBJ1-4, reads DTGVSQNPRHKITKRGQNVTFRCDPISEHNRLYWYRQTLGQGPEFLTYFQNEAQLEKSRLLSDRFSAERPKGSFSTLEIQRTEQGDSAMYLCASSAGTVNEKLFFGSGTQLSVL.

The chain is built from TRBV2 and TRBJ2-5; the D is unclear. The J call may be mistaken, given a closer DNA end match to TRBJ2-7. The CDR3 sequence is 13 residues long. Germline values: CDR1 SNHLY, CDR2 FYNNEI. The CDR3 loop is CASRADGSYEQYF. The CDR3 coding sequence is TGTGCCAGCAGAGCAGATGGCTCCTACGAGCAGTACTTC.

This clone was detected a few times. The chain couples TRBV5-1 to TRBJ2-5, with 9 bases lining up with TRBD2. Looked up from germline, CDR1 is SGHRS and CDR2 is YFSETQ. The CDR3 extends over 16 amino acids. V lost 0 bases, J lost 5 bases, and 8 bases stayed unmatched. The CDR3 loop is CASSLALAGPLETQYF. CDR3 DNA sequence: TGCGCCAGCAGCTTGGCTCTAGCGGGGCCTTTGGAGACCCAGTACTTC.

CDR3 residues: CASSGDTDQPQHF. CDR3 DNA: TGTGCCAGCTCAGGGGACACCGATCAGCCCCAGCATTTT. The rearrangement links TRBV18 to TRBJ1-5; D perhaps matches TRBD1 (6 bases). V was cut by 5 bases and J by 5 bases, with 10 bases left in between. This CDR3 region has 13 residues. The germline gives CDR1 KGHSH, CDR2 LQKENI.

This clone was found once. The CDR3 spells CASSLLRGSEDTGELFF. DNA for the CDR3: TGCGCCAGCAGCTTGCTTCGCGGGAGTGAGGACACCGGGGAGCTGTTTTTT. The gene calls are TRBV5-1 and TRBJ2-2; 7 bases are a match to TRBD2. J gave up 3 bases and V 1 base, and 9 bases lay outside the gene matches. The CDR3 has 17 amino acids. Germline assignment: CDR1 SGHRS and CDR2 YFSETQ.